This TCR beta chain was captured by sequencing in a study of response to subunit inactivated influenza vaccine. In TCRdb, the RT-PCR reads were re-called with MiXCR into one record per CDR3 protein. Of 600,000 to 850,000 distinct CDR3 sequences detected, 14% appear once; the ten largest clones hold about 7.4%. Deletions cut 5 bases from V and 1 base from J, with 10 bases between. The CDR3 extends over 13 amino acids. The V gene's germline CDR1 is DFQATT and CDR2 SNEGSKA (reference sequence). This clonotype originated in a middle-aged man who received an inactivated influenza vaccine. Sequences were derived from PBMCs from blood, sampled 14 days before vaccination. The genes are TRBV20-1 and TRBJ2-3; perhaps TRBD2 as D (5 bases). CDR3 loop: CSARRPGTDTQYF. DNA of the CDR3: TGCAGTGCTCGGAGGCCTGGCACAGATACGCAGTATTTT.